The 14 T cell receptor beta chains given below trace back to one sample, sequenced in a study of beta chain features in type 1 diabetes. Sequenced material consisted of expressed TCRB transcripts (all of the isolated RNA was reverse transcribed). Produced via immunoSEQ multiplex PCR; TCRdb's table is partial and in-frame only. The profile shows fewer than 250,000 clones, over 7.5% of them singletons. Sequencing input: naive CD4+ T cells from blood. All receptors come from a woman aged 18 to 35 in good health.

There are a few counts of this clone. V usage is TRBV2 and J usage is TRBJ2-5, with 8 bases aligning to TRBD1. Germline CDR1 and CDR2: SNHLY and FYNNEI. V lost 6 bases, J lost 5 bases, and 5 bases stayed unmatched. The CDR3 extends over 13 amino acids. CDR3 amino acids: CASRGNRGETQYF. CDR3 coding DNA: TGTGCCAGCAGGGGTAACAGGGGGGAGACCCAGTACTTC.

The gene calls are TRBV7-9 and TRBJ1-2, with TRBD1 identical over 7 bases. V trimming: 6 bases; J trimming: 0 bases; junction bases outside the gene matches: 7. The CDR3 has 15 amino acids. CDR1 is SEHNR and CDR2 is FQNEAQ in the germline V gene (reference sequence). The CDR3 bases are TGTGCCAGCAGTCGCGCAGGGGGTTCTAACTATGGCTACACCTTC. This codes for CASSRAGGSNYGYTF.

This clone was seen only a few times. V is TRBV6-1 and J is TRBJ1-5; possible D gene TRBD1, 6 bases. Germline lookup yields CDR1 MNHNS and CDR2 SASEGT. The CDR3 runs to 15 residues. The V end was cut by 3 bases, the J end by 1 base, with 10 bases between. CDR3 coding DNA: TGTGCCAGCAGTGAGGGGGCGTCGAGCAATCAGCCCCAGCATTTT. Translation: CASSEGASSNQPQHF.

This rearrangement joins TRBV25-1 to TRBJ1-2; TRBD1 might be the D (5 bases). The germline V gene encodes CDR1 MGHDK and CDR2 SYGVNS. The V gene lost 2 bases and the J gene lost 4 bases, with 14 bases spanning the gap. This CDR3 has 15 amino acids. In DNA form, the CDR3 reads TGTGCCAGCAGTGAAGACACAGGCAGTACCTATGGCTACACCTTC. This translates into CASSEDTGSTYGYTF.

Regarding this clone: This same CDR3 is encoded by further DNA sequences in the sample. This rearrangement joins TRBV20-1 to TRBJ1-1; no firm D call. V shed 3 bases and J shed 6 bases, with 8 bases lying between them. Germline CDR1 DFQATT, CDR2 SNEGSKA (reference sequence). The CDR3 has 11 residues. CDR3 loop: CSASRSAEAFF. CDR3 sequence (DNA): TGCAGTGCTAGTAGGAGCGCTGAAGCTTTCTTT.

This clone has just a few counts. The chain is built from TRBV5-1 and TRBJ1-1; D not certain. Deletions cut 1 base from V and 5 bases from J, with 9 bases between. The CDR3 is 13 residues long. Per germline, CDR1 SGHRS and CDR2 YFSETQ. The CDR3 DNA reads TGCGCCAGCAGCTTGACAAGGCGGACTGAAGCTTTCTTT. Protein product: CASSLTRRTEAFF.

This clone has a handful of counts. V and J are TRBV6-1 and TRBJ1-5, with D tentatively TRBD1 (6 bases). CDR1 and CDR2 (germline): MNHNS, SASEGT. CDR3 length: 14 amino acids. V shed 1 base and J shed 7 bases, with 11 bases lying between them. The CDR3 bases are TGTGCCAGCAGTGAAGGCAGGGGCAGGCAGCCCCAGCATTTT. It yields the protein CASSEGRGRQPQHF.

This clone has more than one count but fewer than ten. The sample contains more than one DNA sequence encoding this CDR3. This chain uses TRBV5-4 with TRBJ2-3; 13 nucleotides line up with TRBD2. With V trimmed by 4 bases and J by 4 bases, 3 bases remained unmatched. The CDR3 runs to 15 residues. Looked up from germline, CDR1 is SGHNT and CDR2 is YYREEE (reference sequence). The CDR3 region has the DNA TGTGCCAGCAGCCCCGGACTAGCGGGGGCAGATACGCAGTATTTT. This codes for CASSPGLAGADTQYF.

This clone was observed at least ten times. The chain has TRBV30 and TRBJ1-2; 8 bases map to TRBD1. CDR1 and CDR2 (germline): GTSNPN, SVGIG (reference sequence). V shed 6 bases, J shed 5 bases, and the junction held 8 bases outside the gene matches. CDR3 length equals 13 residues. CDR3 sequence reads: CACLLGQAYGYTF. In DNA, the CDR3 is TGTGCCTGCCTACTGGGACAGGCGTATGGCTACACCTTC.

This chain uses TRBV6-1 with TRBJ2-1; 10 bases line up with TRBD2. The V and J ends lost 6 bases and 1 base, in that order; junction bases with no gene match: 3. This CDR3 is 15 amino acids long. Germline values: CDR1 MNHNS, CDR2 SASEGT. The CDR3 region is CASSPTSGSYNEQFF. The CDR3 DNA reads as TGTGCCAGCAGCCCGACTAGCGGGTCCTACAATGAGCAGTTCTTC.

V and J are TRBV11-2 and TRBJ2-1; 10 bases match TRBD2. Per germline, CDR1 SGHAT and CDR2 FQNNGV. J lost 4 bases, V lost 5 bases, and 8 bases had no gene match. This CDR3 region has 16 residues. CDR3 residues: CASSPDPAGGYNEQFF. Here the CDR3 DNA reads TGTGCCAGCAGCCCAGACCCAGCGGGAGGGTACAATGAGCAGTTCTTC.

The table lists this clone with a few counts. The chain employs TRBV19 and TRBJ1-2, with D uncertain. From germline, CDR1 is LNHDA and CDR2 SQIVND (reference sequence). The V end was cut by 0 bases, the J end by 8 bases, with 16 bases between. The CDR3 is made up of 15 amino acids. CDR3 in amino acids: CASSIDLQVGGGYTF. CDR3 bases: TGTGCCAGTAGTATAGATCTGCAGGTCGGAGGAGGCTACACCTTC.

This clone occurred a few times. The rearrangement joins TRBV7-8 to TRBJ2-3; 10 positions match TRBD1. Trimming at V came to 6 bases and at J to 4 bases, leaving 7 bases not matched to a gene. The CDR3 runs 15 residues. CDR1 is SGHVS, CDR2 FQNEAQ, per germline. In nucleotides, the CDR3 is TGTGCCAGCAGGTACCGGGACAGGGGACCAGATACGCAGTATTTT. It codes for CASRYRDRGPDTQYF.

This clone was counted between two and nine times. The gene calls are TRBV18 and TRBJ2-1, with 15 bases that match TRBD2. This CDR3 region has 15 residues. V shed 3 bases and J 7 bases; nucleotides not matched to a gene: 1. Germline-derived CDR1 and CDR2 are KGHSH and LQKENI. Here the CDR3 DNA reads TGTGCCAGCTCACCCGGACTAGCGGGAGGGAATGAGCAGTTCTTC. This encodes CASSPGLAGGNEQFF.